This TCR beta chain stems from a study of T cell responses to AZD1222 COVID-19 vaccine. Across the whole study: Pooling was applied to second doses at about 4 or about 12 weeks. Study outcomes and limitations: Of spike-specific TCRs, nearly half reportedly target regions left unmutated in variants. Donors were largely white British and mainly female; clonal diversity was possibly underestimated.

To note about this clone: Its antigen is currently unknown.

Method: immunoSEQ multiplex PCR; TCRdb's copy keeps in-frame clones and lacks some. This sample has some 89,000 clones; under 95% occur once, and the top ten carry approximately 3%. Germline V lookup: CDR1 LNHDA, CDR2 SQIVND (reference sequence). V shed 7 bases and J 2 bases; nucleotides not matched to a gene: 5. This CDR3 is built from 15 residues. The chain couples TRBV19 to TRBJ2-6, with 7 bases aligning to TRBD2. The origin of this receptor is an adult in good health. Source: peripheral blood, taken on day 0 of AZD1222 vaccination. CDR3: CASTMGGAGANVLTF. The CDR3 DNA sequence: TGTGCCAGTACAATGGGAGGGGCTGGGGCCAACGTCCTGACTTTC. Complete variable domain (other parts from reference TRBV19 and TRBJ2-6): DGGITQSPKYLFRKEGQNVTLSCEQNLNHDAMYWYRQDPGQGLRLIYYSQIVNDFQKGDIAEGYSVSREKKESFPLTVTSAQKNPTAFYLCASTMGGAGANVLTFGAGSRLTVL.